The clone carrying this T cell receptor beta chain was recorded a few times. Its antigen remains unidentified. This entry is derived from a study of response to subunit inactivated influenza vaccine. Findings and caveats of the study: The authors offered the suggestion that each seasonal influenza vaccination recruits few new T cells.

TCRdb redid the calling of the RT-PCR reads with MiXCR, one entry per CDR3 protein. The sample includes around 520,000 distinct CDR3 sequences, about an eighth of them seen just once. With 0 bases removed from V and 4 bases from J, the gap between germline ends came to 10 bases. This CDR3 region has 16 residues. CDR1 is MGHRA, CDR2 YSYEKL, per germline. The clonotype originates from a man in his fifties or sixties who received an inactivated influenza vaccine. This chain uses TRBV4-1 with TRBJ2-6; tentatively, D is TRBD1 or TRBD2 (5 bases each). The input for sequencing was PBMCs from blood, taken on the day of vaccination. The CDR3 nucleotides read TGCGCCAGCAGCCAAGAGTGGGGGTTCGGGGCCAACGTCCTGACTTTC. Its protein product is CASSQEWGFGANVLTF.